This is a list of T cell receptor beta chains from one sample in a study of control samples from healthy donors and cancer patients. The protocol was immunoSEQ multiplex PCR, while the TCRdb copy is restricted to in-frame clones and leaves out a portion. The sample lists 160,000 or so clones, 90% to 95% occurring once. Sequenced material: PBMCs. The receptors were gathered from a man between 60 and 75 years old with colorectal cancer. The CDR3 runs from the conserved cysteine through the conserved F or W. A D gene is named only where the DNA matches it firmly. Rows may omit the clone size; those that give it use once, few, many or a size class.

J | V | D | size | CDR3 | DNA
TRBJ1-4 | TRBV10-3 | NA | NA | CAISDDRLFEKLFF | TGTGCCATCAGTGATGACAGGCTCTTTGAAAAACTGTTTTTT
TRBJ2-2 | TRBV5-1 | TRBD1 | NA | CASSFNPGTGSSRELFF | TGCGCCAGCAGTTTTAACCCCGGGACAGGGAGTTCCAGGGAGCTGTTTTTT
TRBJ2-7 | TRBV11-2 | NA | NA | CASSSLQGPYEQYF | TGTGCCAGCAGCTCCCTACAGGGTCCGTACGAGCAGTACTTC
TRBJ1-5 | TRBV7-2 | TRBD1 | NA | CASSLRQGDQPQHF | TGTGCCAGCAGCTTAAGACAGGGGGATCAGCCCCAGCATTTT
TRBJ1-4 | TRBV6-1 | TRBD1 | NA | CASSEWDRGLVMEKLFF | TGTGCCAGCAGTGAATGGGACAGGGGTCTGGTTATGGAAAAACTGTTTTTT
TRBJ1-4 | TRBV19 | TRBD1 | NA | CASSRDRVDEKLFF | TGTGCCAGTAGTCGAGACAGGGTTGATGAAAAACTGTTTTTT
TRBJ2-4 | TRBV6-2/TRBV6-3 | TRBD1 | NA | CASSYAGAGGNIQYF | TGTGCCAGCAGTTACGCAGGGGCAGGGGGAAACATTCAGTACTTC
TRBJ1-5 | TRBV30 | TRBD1 | NA | CAWEPGQGKNGNQPQHF | TGTGCCTGGGAACCGGGACAGGGAAAAAATGGCAATCAGCCCCAGCATTTT
TRBJ1-4 | TRBV19 | NA | NA | CASSRAINEKLFF | TGTGCCAGTAGCCGGGCCATAAATGAAAAACTGTTTTTT
TRBJ2-3 | TRBV7-9 | NA | NA | CASSFGDTQYF | TGTGCCAGCAGCTTTGGGGATACGCAGTATTTT
TRBJ2-3 | TRBV5-1 | NA | NA | CASFRGQGGADTQYF | TGCGCCAGCTTCCGGGGGCAGGGGGGCGCAGATACGCAGTATTTT
TRBJ1-1 | TRBV18 | TRBD1 | NA | CASSPRTGVSTEAFF | TGTGCCAGCTCACCCCGGACAGGGGTGAGCACTGAAGCTTTCTTT
TRBJ2-7 | TRBV3-1/TRBV3-2 | NA | many | CASSQYYEQYF | TGTGCCAGCAGCCAATACTACGAGCAGTACTTC
TRBJ1-1 | TRBV6-2/TRBV6-3 | NA | NA | CASSYRRDTEAFF | TGTGCCAGCAGTTACCGACGGGACACTGAAGCTTTCTTT
TRBJ1-6 | TRBV9 | NA | NA | CASSGSDHSPLHF | TGTGCCAGCAGCGGAAGTGACCATTCACCCCTCCACTTT
TRBJ1-5 | TRBV5-1 | NA | once | CASSPVGGASNQPQHF | TGCGCCAGCAGCCCGGTAGGGGGGGCCTCAAATCAGCCCCAGCATTTT
TRBJ2-5 | TRBV5-1 | TRBD2 | NA | CASSLAGTQETQYF | TGCGCCAGCAGTTTAGCGGGGACACAAGAGACCCAGTACTTC
TRBJ2-5 | TRBV4-1 | TRBD2 | NA | CASSQGFRRGGNQETQYF | TGCGCCAGCAGCCAAGGGTTTAGGCGCGGGGGAAACCAAGAGACCCAGTACTTC
TRBJ2-2 | TRBV18 | NA | NA | CASSLASGELFF | TGTGCCAGCTCACTGGCTTCTGGGGAGCTGTTTTTT
TRBJ1-2 | TRBV6-6 | NA | few | CASREGGAGGYTF | TGTGCCAGCAGGGAAGGGGGGGCCGGTGGCTACACCTTC
TRBJ2-3 | TRBV19 | NA | NA | CASSIRGTRADTQYF | TGTGCCAGTAGTATCAGGGGGACTCGGGCAGATACGCAGTATTTT
TRBJ1-1 | TRBV19 | NA | NA | CASSMVQGNTEAFF | TGTGCCAGTAGTATGGTTCAGGGAAACACTGAAGCTTTCTTT
TRBJ2-3 | TRBV5-1 | TRBD2 | NA | CASSPLAGGTDTQYF | TGCGCCAGCAGCCCCTTAGCGGGGGGCACAGATACGCAGTATTTT
TRBJ1-1 | TRBV3-1/TRBV3-2 | NA | few | CASQPRGTVNSAFF | TGTGCCAGCCAGCCAAGGGGGACGGTGAATAGTGCTTTCTTT
TRBJ2-7 | TRBV4-1 | NA | NA | CASSQEQGEFYEQYF | TGCGCCAGCAGCCAAGAACAGGGTGAATTTTACGAGCAGTACTTC
TRBJ2-7 | TRBV4-3 | TRBD2 | NA | CASSQEFLGGEQYF | TGCGCCAGCAGCCAAGAATTCCTGGGGGGGGAGCAGTACTTC
TRBJ2-7 | TRBV6-5 | TRBD1 | NA | CASRQGGAPYEQYF | TGTGCCAGCCGACAGGGGGGGGCCCCCTACGAGCAGTACTTC
TRBJ1-1 | TRBV28 | NA | NA | CASIQGRVNTEAFF | TGTGCCAGCATACAGGGCAGGGTGAACACTGAAGCTTTCTTT
TRBJ1-2 | TRBV4-3 | NA | NA | CASSQDWGDVYGYTF | TGCGCCAGCAGCCAAGATTGGGGGGACGTCTATGGCTACACCTTC